The clone carrying this TCR beta chain was observed at least ten times. TCRdb fed the RACE reads into MiXCR, producing one record per CDR3 protein. The data hold around 100,000 distinct CDR3 sequences, with roughly an eighth observed a single time. This sample was included in a study of human T cells and chemical hapten exposure. The sample's time point: patch test 2, 6 weeks after DPC sensitization. Treatment meaning: therapeutic diphenylcyclopropenone sensitization with weekly scalp DPC. Unfractionated whole blood was the source of the extracted total RNA. The CDR3 contains 15 residues. Germline V CDR1 and CDR2: SGDLS, YYNGEE. The V and J ends lost 0 bases and 0 bases respectively, with 6 bases between them.

This rearrangement joins TRBV9 to TRBJ2-2, with no clear D. The sequenced sample was whole blood, obtained in connection with sensitization to the hapten diphenylcyclopropenone (DPC). This clonotype was sampled from a woman in her 40s with alopecia areata. Some clones in this sample may be carry-over from other donors' samples. The CDR3 nucleotides are TGTGCCAGCAGCGTAGGGGGAACGAACACCGGGGAGCTGTTTTTT. This encodes CASSVGGTNTGELFF.